This entry features one T cell receptor (beta chain) sequence. This record belongs to a study of blood T cell repertoires in COVID-19. Whole-study context: The United States, Italy and Spain supplied acute and convalescent COVID-19 samples. PBMCs, B-cell-depleted T cells, or T cells provided the cDNA or gDNA that made up the material.

Per the study methods: Nucleated cell number was recorded as an estimate derived from reference gene primer amplification. Assay used: immunoSEQ multiplex PCR; TCRdb lists only in-frame clones, some missing. That table furnishes V, J and clone size, whereas the DNA furnished D and trimming. This repertoire shows approximately 300,000 clones, around 90% found once; its top ten account for 2.2%. Germline V gives CDR1 MNHNS, CDR2 SASEGT. Trimming at V came to 4 bases and at J to 0 bases, leaving 10 bases not matched to a gene. The CDR3 is 17 residues long. This sequence originates from a woman aged 50 to 60 who had recovered from COVID-19. This sequence joins TRBV6-1 and TRBJ2-3; 7 positions agree with TRBD2. Sample: peripheral blood. In DNA form, the CDR3 reads TGTGCCAGCAGTGCCACGTCCGGGGGGTTTAGCACAGATACGCAGTATTTT. Translated, it gives CASSATSGGFSTDTQYF.